Shown below are 25 T cell receptor beta chains from a single sample sequenced in a study of CD4 and CD8 cells across lung adenocarcinoma regions. MiXCR, run by TCRdb on the PCR reads, gives a single entry per CDR3 protein. This sample carries 3,000 to 4,000 distinct CDR3 sequences, 55% to 70% of them seen once, and the ten largest clones take roughly 20%. Sequenced input: CD4+ T cells from the margin of a lung tumor. These receptors all stem from a male donor with lung adenocarcinoma. The CD4 and CD8 labels of this study may be unreliable.

The chain links TRBV12-3 or TRBV12-4 to TRBJ2-1; TRBD2 agrees at 7 bases. The CDR3 consists of 16 residues. With 3 bases clipped from V and 5 bases from J, the junction kept 10 bases outside the gene matches. The CDR3 DNA sequence: TGTGCCAGCAGTTTGATGGCGGGAGTTAAGGACAATGAGCAGTTCTTC. Translating gives CASSLMAGVKDNEQFF.

Comment on this clonotype: The junction departs from the called germline gene at one end, perhaps through a read error. The rearrangement joins TRBV7-2 to TRBJ2-5; D perhaps matches TRBD2 (7 bases). The CDR3 is 18 amino acids. CDR1 is SGHTA, CDR2 FQGNSA, per germline. The CDR3 coding sequence is TGTGCCAGCAGCCCCGGGGGGCCCGGGGGGCGTGACCAAGAGACTCAGTACTTC. It codes for CASSPGGPGGRDQETQYF.

Note on this clonotype: A junction boundary mismatches the germline segment, possibly from a read error. This CDR3 is CASSDQGQGYNEQFF. Here the CDR3 DNA reads TGTGCTAGCAGCGACCAGGGACAGGGCTACAATGAGCAGTTCTTC. The chain carries TRBV7-7 and TRBJ2-1; 9 bases agree with TRBD1. The CDR3 loop spans 15 amino acids. The germline V gene has CDR1 SSHAT and CDR2 FNYEAQ (reference sequence).

The J gene is TRBJ1-4, the V gene TRBV6-2 or TRBV6-3, with D perhaps TRBD1 (5 bases). Germline V gene sequence: CDR1 MNHEY, CDR2 SVGEGT. The V end was cut by 6 bases, the J end by 4 bases, with 9 bases between. CDR3 length: 13 amino acids. The CDR3 reads CASRGLFNEKLFF. The CDR3 DNA follows: TGTGCCAGCAGGGGACTGTTTAATGAAAAACTGTTTTTT.

The chain uses TRBV7-8 and TRBJ2-2; D might be TRBD2 (6 bases). Trimming took 0 bases from V and 0 from J, leaving 14 bases between them. CDR3 size: 18 residues. From germline, CDR1 is SGHVS and CDR2 FQNEAQ. The CDR3 loop reads CASSLAITGATNTGELFF. The CDR3, as DNA: TGTGCCAGCAGCTTAGCGATAACGGGAGCGACGAACACCGGGGAGCTGTTTTTT.

This clonotype is labeled as large (0.1 to 1%). V is TRBV6-1 and J is TRBJ2-5; D possibly corresponds to TRBD1 (6 bases). The end of the DNA fits TRBJ2-7 better, so the J call may be wrong. Germline CDR1 and CDR2: MNHNS and SASEGT. This CDR3 has 15 residues. The CDR3 region is CASSEGDISSYEQYF. As DNA, the CDR3 is TGTGCCAGCAGTGAAGGGGACATCAGCTCCTACGAGCAGTACTTC.

This rearrangement joins TRBV6-1 to TRBJ2-1; TRBD2 is a possible D gene (5 bases). CDR3 size: 16 residues. The germline CDR1 and CDR2 sequences are MNHNS and SASEGT. Trimming pared 7 bases from V and 5 bases from J, leaving 21 bases between. The CDR3 loop is CASTPRWERINNEQFF. For the CDR3, the DNA is TGTGCCAGCACCCCGCGGTGGGAGCGGATCAACAATGAGCAGTTCTTC.

V usage is TRBV24-1 and J usage is TRBJ2-1; 7 bases match TRBD1. The J call may be wrong; the DNA end is better matched by TRBJ2-5. CDR3 length: 13 residues. CDR1 and CDR2 (germline): KGHDR, SFDVKD. CDR3 coding DNA: TGTGCCACCACGGAGACAGGGACAGAGACCCAGTACTTC. Its protein product is CATTETGTETQYF.

The CDR3 protein is CASSPPGGRAKNTQYF. In DNA form, the CDR3 reads TGTGCCAGCAGTCCCCCGGGCGGGAGGGCCAAAAACACGCAGTATTTT. The chain employs TRBV27 and TRBJ2-3; the match to TRBD2 covers 9 bases. The junction had 15 bases not matched to a gene; V was cut back by 5 bases and J by 9 bases. Looked up from germline, CDR1 is MNHEY and CDR2 is SMNVEV (reference sequence). The CDR3 runs 16 residues.

This clonotype was seen more than once but under ten times. The chain recombines TRBV6-1 with TRBJ2-1, with 9 bases matching TRBD2. Trimming removed 1 base from V and 15 bases from J; junction bases left unmatched: 13. Looked up from germline, CDR1 is MNHNS and CDR2 is SASEGT. CDR3 length equals 15 residues. In DNA, the CDR3 is TGTGCCAGCAGTGAAGGCGGGAGGGCCCACTTTATCTTGTTCTTC. This gives the protein CASSEGGRAHFILFF.

A word on this clonotype: A junction boundary mismatches the germline segment, possibly from a read error. The V call is TRBV12-5, the J call TRBJ1-3; D perhaps matches TRBD1 (5 bases). In germline, CDR1 is LGHNT, CDR2 FRNRAP. This CDR3 has 11 amino acids. The CDR3 bases are TGTGCTAGTGGTACTCCGGGACGTCGGAATTTT. This sequence encodes CASGTPGRRNF.

This clonotype has just one count. V and J are TRBV6-1 and TRBJ1-2, with a tentative D call TRBD1 (6 bases). The CDR3 loop spans 16 amino acids. The germline CDR1 and CDR2 sequences are MNHNS and SASEGT. V was cut by 7 bases and J by 3 bases, with 21 bases left in between. The CDR3 region is CASMPSGGRWDYGYTF. DNA of the CDR3: TGTGCCAGCATGCCGTCGGGGGGCCGGTGGGACTATGGCTACACCTTC.

The chain employs TRBV6-1 and TRBJ2-3, with 7 bases lining up with TRBD1. Germline V lookup: CDR1 MNHNS, CDR2 SASEGT. CDR3 length equals 14 residues. V was pared by 4 bases and J by 4 bases, with 5 bases of the junction left unmatched. The CDR3 DNA sequence: TGTGCCAGCAGTGTTGTACAGGGGTCAGATACGCAGTATTTT. Protein sequence: CASSVVQGSDTQYF.

The V and J genes are TRBV27 and TRBJ2-1; 10 bases agree with TRBD2. Germline V CDR1 and CDR2: MNHEY, SMNVEV (reference sequence). The V gene end was trimmed by 6 bases and the J gene end by 10 bases; junction bases not matched to a gene: 12. The CDR3 has 15 residues. Written as DNA, the CDR3 is TGTGCCAGCAGATCCGGAAGCGGGAGGGCCGGGGAGCAGTTCTTC. Protein product: CASRSGSGRAGEQFF.

This clonotype has a handful of counts. The chain employs TRBV6-1 and TRBJ2-1; TRBD2 matches 7 bases. TRBJ2-7 matches the DNA end more closely, so the J call is doubtful. Germline V lookup: CDR1 MNHNS, CDR2 SASEGT. CDR3 size: 15 residues. The CDR3 DNA reads TGTGCCAGCAGTGAATCGTCCGCACGCGGGGGCGAGCAGTACTTC. Protein sequence: CASSESSARGGEQYF.

The V and J genes are TRBV6-1 and TRBJ2-1; 7 bases agree with TRBD2. V lost 5 bases and J lost 2; bases outside the gene matches: 6. The germline gives CDR1 MNHNS, CDR2 SASEGT. There are 15 residues in the CDR3. The CDR3 DNA follows: TGTGCCAGCAGTAGGGAGGGTTCCACCTACAATGAGCAGTTCTTC. Its protein product is CASSREGSTYNEQFF.

CDR3 nucleotide sequence: TGTGCCAGCAGTTTAATCGGTCTTGTCGGCGGGACCTACAATGAGCAGTTCTTC. This sequence encodes CASSLIGLVGGTYNEQFF. The gene calls are TRBV12-3 or TRBV12-4 and TRBJ2-1; the D gene is possibly TRBD2 (6 bases). Trimming stripped 2 bases from V and 2 bases from J, with 19 bases between. The CDR3 spans 18 residues.

This sequence joins TRBV12-3 or TRBV12-4 and TRBJ2-2; TRBD2 might be the D (6 bases). CDR3 length equals 14 residues. V gave up 4 bases and J gave up 2 bases, with 8 bases separating them. The CDR3 region has the DNA TGTGCCAGCAGTTGGGGGACTAACACCGGGGAGCTGTTTTTT. Translated, it gives CASSWGTNTGELFF.

Written as DNA, the CDR3 is TGTGCCAGCAGACCCGGACCATTCACAGATACGCAGTATTTT. It encodes CASRPGPFTDTQYF. The chain joins TRBV6-4 to TRBJ2-3; no firm D call. This CDR3 is built from 14 residues. V lost 6 bases and J 2 bases, leaving 12 bases between the germline ends. The germline V gene has CDR1 MRHNA and CDR2 SNTAGT.

The chain joins TRBV6-1 to TRBJ1-2; TRBD1 matches at 8 bases. V lost 6 bases, J lost 4 bases, and 13 bases stayed unmatched. The CDR3 has 16 residues. Germline V lookup: CDR1 MNHNS, CDR2 SASEGT. The DNA of the CDR3 is TGTGCCAGCAGGGGGACAGGCTCAAGCGGCATCTATGGCTACACCTTC. This codes for CASRGTGSSGIYGYTF.

This clonotype was detected once. The rearrangement joins TRBV7-2 to TRBJ1-3; D uncertain. V was clipped by 1 base and J by 4 bases, with 8 bases between them. Germline lookup yields CDR1 SGHTA and CDR2 FQGNSA. The CDR3 is 14 residues long. CDR3 region: CASSLVRAGNTIYF. CDR3 sequence (DNA): TGTGCCAGCAGCTTAGTGAGGGCGGGAAACACCATATATTTT. Together with reference TRBV7-2 and TRBJ1-3, the CDR3 gives the full variable domain: GAGVSQSPSNKVTEKGKDVELRCDPISGHTALYWYRQSLGQGLEFLIYFQGNSAPDKSGLPSDRFSAERTGGSVSTLTIQRTQQEDSAVYLCASSLVRAGNTIYFGEGSWLTVV.

The genes are TRBV7-2 and TRBJ1-3, with D possibly TRBD1 on 6 matching bases. CDR3 size: 16 residues. V lost 5 bases, J lost 4 bases, and 18 bases lay in between. Germline V gene lookup returns CDR1 SGHTA and CDR2 FQGNSA. DNA of the CDR3: TGTGCCAGCAGCCTAAGTGTAGGGGGTAGGGGAAACACCATATATTTT. The encoded protein is CASSLSVGGRGNTIYF.

This clonotype was observed a single time. The chain is built from TRBV6-1 and TRBJ2-5; TRBD2 might be the D (7 bases). Germline V CDR1 and CDR2: MNHNS, SASEGT. This CDR3 is 15 amino acids long. V dropped 7 bases and J dropped 1 base, with 16 bases sitting between them. The CDR3: CASTRRGEGQETQYF. The CDR3 nucleotides are TGTGCCAGCACCAGAAGGGGGGAGGGCCAAGAGACCCAGTACTTC.

The chain joins TRBV6-5 to TRBJ2-2; D not certain. V was trimmed by 2 bases and J by 3 bases, leaving 10 bases between them. Germline lookup yields CDR1 MNHEY and CDR2 SVGAGI. This CDR3 has 15 residues. CDR3 loop: CASSYQVRDTGELFF. For the CDR3, the DNA is TGTGCCAGCAGTTACCAGGTTAGGGACACCGGGGAGCTGTTTTTT.

The genes are TRBV7-8 and TRBJ2-7; 10 positions agree with TRBD2. The CDR3 sequence is 15 residues long. Germline V gene lookup returns CDR1 SGHVS and CDR2 FQNEAQ. J lost 2 bases, V lost 6 bases, and 7 bases had no gene match. CDR3 loop: CASSSRTSGPYEQYF. CDR3 DNA: TGTGCCAGCAGTTCCCGGACTAGCGGTCCCTACGAGCAGTACTTC.